The 10 T cell receptor beta chains below were found in one sample sequenced in a study of CD8 T cells in ankylosing spondylitis. Their antigens remain unidentified. TCRdb recomputed calls from the 5' RACE reads with MiXCR, one row per CDR3 protein. The sample consists of roughly 440,000 distinct CDR3 sequences, 15% to 20% of them appearing once. Study-wide findings and caveats: There was a TCR beta motif, made of several highly homologous variants, that appeared characteristic of ankylosing spondylitis blood.

Sequences were obtained from blood, either unsorted or a sorted T cell fraction (not recorded which). These receptors came from a male donor with ankylosing spondylitis.

Many counts were recorded for this clonotype. V gene TRBV5-1 combines with J gene TRBJ1-2; D is perhaps TRBD1 (5 bases). The V end was cut by 3 bases, the J end by 4 bases, with 13 bases between. CDR1 is SGHRS and CDR2 is YFSETQ in the germline V gene. There are 14 residues in the CDR3. The CDR3 loop is CASSSSQDRYGYTF. The CDR3, as DNA: TGCGCCAGCAGCTCTTCACAGGACCGCTATGGCTACACCTTC.

Here the CDR3 DNA reads TGTGCCAGCGGTAAGACAGGTGGAACTTTAGCCTCCTACGAGCAGTACTTC. Translating gives CASGKTGGTLASYEQYF. The chain recombines TRBV7-8 with TRBJ2-7, with D perhaps TRBD1 (6 bases). Trimming shortened V by 8 bases and J by 0 bases, and 23 bases separated the two germline ends. Germline-derived CDR1 and CDR2 are SGHVS and FQNEAQ. This CDR3 region has 17 residues.

The chain joins TRBV10-3 to TRBJ1-1; D unresolved. The V gene lost 0 bases and the J gene lost 11 bases, with 10 bases spanning the gap. The germline CDR1 and CDR2 sequences are ENHRY and SYGVKD. The CDR3 extends over 12 amino acids. CDR3 DNA: TGTGCCATCAGTGAGTCGGCAGTTCGGGCTTTCTTT. Amino acid sequence: CAISESAVRAFF.

This clonotype was seen ten or more times. The chain carries TRBV10-3 and TRBJ2-1; TRBD2 agrees at 7 bases. CDR1 is ENHRY, CDR2 SYGVKD, per germline. This CDR3 is 13 amino acids long. The V segment lost 6 bases and the J segment 6 bases; nucleotides outside the gene matches: 5. The CDR3 coding sequence is TGTGCCATCAGCTCTAGCGGCCCCAATGAGCAGTTCTTC. Translated, it gives CAISSSGPNEQFF.

This clonotype was detected ten times or more. V gene TRBV5-1 combines with J gene TRBJ2-7, with 9 bases matching TRBD1. This CDR3 is built from 14 residues. The trim removed 2 bases at V and 3 bases at J, leaving 3 bases unmatched. Germline V CDR1 and CDR2: SGHRS, YFSETQ. The CDR3 reads CASSLTGGIYEQYF. Written as DNA, the CDR3 is TGCGCCAGCAGCTTAACAGGGGGCATCTACGAGCAGTACTTC.

This chain joins TRBV7-9 and TRBJ2-7, with a tentative D call TRBD2 (5 bases). Germline V CDR1 and CDR2: SEHNR, FQNEAQ (reference sequence). The CDR3 extends over 16 amino acids. The ends were cut back, 5 bases at V and 4 bases at J, with 21 bases in the middle. In DNA form, the CDR3 reads TGTGCCAGCAGCCCGCGACCGAGGGCAGGAACTTACGAGCAGTACTTC. Its protein product is CASSPRPRAGTYEQYF. Supplemented by reference TRBV7-9 and TRBJ2-7, the full variable domain reads DTGVSQNPRHKITKRGQNVTFRCDPISEHNRLYWYRQTLGQGPEFLTYFQNEAQLEKSRLLSDRFSAERPKGSFSTLEIQRTEQGDSAMYLCASSPRPRAGTYEQYFGPGTRLTVT.

The V call is TRBV6-2 or TRBV6-3, the J call TRBJ2-1; D possibly matches TRBD1 or TRBD2 (7 bases each). This CDR3 contains 15 residues. Germline values: CDR1 MNHEY, CDR2 SVGEGT. Trimming removed 2 bases at V and 7 bases at J, with 15 bases between. CDR3 region: CASSYGGRGPNEQFF. Written as DNA, the CDR3 is TGTGCCAGCAGTTACGGGGGGAGGGGGCCGAATGAGCAGTTCTTC.

This clonotype showed up just a few times. This chain connects TRBV11-2 to TRBJ1-2, with D possibly TRBD1 on 6 matching bases. Trimming removed 6 bases from V and 4 bases from J, with 9 bases in between. Germline V lookup: CDR1 SGHAT, CDR2 FQNNGV. This CDR3 spans 12 amino acids. In DNA form, the CDR3 reads TGTGCCAGCAGTCAGGGGTTCTATGGCTACACCTTC. Amino acids: CASSQGFYGYTF.

J is TRBJ2-3 and V is TRBV20-1; D is unclear. The germline V gene has CDR1 DFQATT and CDR2 SNEGSKA (reference sequence). CDR3 length: 14 residues. V lost 2 bases to trimming and J lost 0 bases, with 9 bases between them. CDR3: CSARRTDSTDTQYF. The CDR3 nucleotides read TGCAGTGCTAGACGAACGGACAGCACAGATACGCAGTATTTT.

Many counts were recorded for this clonotype. The chain couples TRBV5-1 to TRBJ2-1; maybe TRBD2 (6 bases). The CDR3 contains 13 residues. V was cut by 1 base and J by 7 bases, with 9 bases left in between. Germline CDR1 is SGHRS and CDR2 is YFSETQ. The CDR3: CASSLSAGNEQFF. The CDR3 DNA reads as TGCGCCAGCAGCTTGTCGGCGGGAAATGAGCAGTTCTTC.